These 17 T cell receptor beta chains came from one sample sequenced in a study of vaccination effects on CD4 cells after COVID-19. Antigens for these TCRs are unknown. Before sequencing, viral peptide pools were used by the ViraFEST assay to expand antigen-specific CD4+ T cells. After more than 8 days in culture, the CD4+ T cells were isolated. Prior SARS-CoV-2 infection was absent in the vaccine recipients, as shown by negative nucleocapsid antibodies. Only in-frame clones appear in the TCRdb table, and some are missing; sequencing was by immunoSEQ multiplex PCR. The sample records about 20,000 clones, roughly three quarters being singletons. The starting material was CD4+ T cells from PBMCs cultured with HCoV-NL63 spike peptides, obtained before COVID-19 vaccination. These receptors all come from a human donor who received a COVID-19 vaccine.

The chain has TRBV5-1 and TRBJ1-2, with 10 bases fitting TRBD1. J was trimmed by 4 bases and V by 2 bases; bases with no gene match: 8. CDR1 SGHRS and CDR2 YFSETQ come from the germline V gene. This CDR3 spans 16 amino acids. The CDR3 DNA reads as TGCGCCAGCAGCTTACTCAAGACAGGGGGCAGCTATGGCTACACCTTC. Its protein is CASSLLKTGGSYGYTF.

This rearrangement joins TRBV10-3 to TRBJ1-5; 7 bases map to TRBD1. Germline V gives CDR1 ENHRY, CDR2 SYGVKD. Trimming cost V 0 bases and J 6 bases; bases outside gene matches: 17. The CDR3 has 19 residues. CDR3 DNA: TGTGCCATCAGTGAGTCCGATACTATCAGGGGGATTGCAGGTCAGCCCCAGCATTTT. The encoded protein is CAISESDTIRGIAGQPQHF.

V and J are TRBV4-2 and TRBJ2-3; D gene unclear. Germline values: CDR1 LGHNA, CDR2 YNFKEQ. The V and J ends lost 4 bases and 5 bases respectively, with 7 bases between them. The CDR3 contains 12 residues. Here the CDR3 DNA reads TGTGCCAGCAGCCCACAGATAGATACGCAGTATTTT. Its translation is CASSPQIDTQYF.

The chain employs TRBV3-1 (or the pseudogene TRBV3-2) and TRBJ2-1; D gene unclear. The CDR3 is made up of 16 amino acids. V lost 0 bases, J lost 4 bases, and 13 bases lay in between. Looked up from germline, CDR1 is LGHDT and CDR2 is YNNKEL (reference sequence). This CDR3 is CASSQDASKPYNEQFF. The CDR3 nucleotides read TGTGCCAGCAGCCAAGATGCTAGTAAGCCTTACAATGAGCAGTTCTTC.

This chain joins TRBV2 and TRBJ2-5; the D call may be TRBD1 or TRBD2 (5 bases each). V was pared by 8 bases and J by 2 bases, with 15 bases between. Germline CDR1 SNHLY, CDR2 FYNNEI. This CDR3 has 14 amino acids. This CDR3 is CASDRGLRQETQYF. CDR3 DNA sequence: TGTGCCAGCGACCGGGGCCTGCGGCAAGAGACCCAGTACTTC.

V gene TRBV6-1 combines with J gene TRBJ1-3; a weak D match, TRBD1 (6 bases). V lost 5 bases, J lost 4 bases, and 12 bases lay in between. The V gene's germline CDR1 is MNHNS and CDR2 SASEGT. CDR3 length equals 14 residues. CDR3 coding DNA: TGTGCCAGCAGTTTAGGTCAGGGGGGAAACACCATATATTTT. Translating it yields CASSLGQGGNTIYF.

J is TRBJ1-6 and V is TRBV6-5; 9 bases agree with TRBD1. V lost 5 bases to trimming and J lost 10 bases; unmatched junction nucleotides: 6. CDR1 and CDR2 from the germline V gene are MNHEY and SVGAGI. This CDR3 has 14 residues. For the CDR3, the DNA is TGTGCCAGCAGTAGGCCGGGACAGGGCTCACCCCTCCACTTT. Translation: CASSRPGQGSPLHF.

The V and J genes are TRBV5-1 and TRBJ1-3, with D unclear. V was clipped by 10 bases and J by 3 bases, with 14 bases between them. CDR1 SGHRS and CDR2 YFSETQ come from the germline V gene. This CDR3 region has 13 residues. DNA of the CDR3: TGCGCCTCCAGCGCCGGGAGTGGAAACACCATATATTTT. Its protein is CASSAGSGNTIYF. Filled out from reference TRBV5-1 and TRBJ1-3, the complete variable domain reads KAGVTQTPRYLIKTRGQQVTLSCSPISGHRSVSWYQQTPGQGLQFLFEYFSETQRNKGNFPGRFSGRQFSNSRSEMNVSTLELGDSALYLCASSAGSGNTIYFGEGSWLTVV.

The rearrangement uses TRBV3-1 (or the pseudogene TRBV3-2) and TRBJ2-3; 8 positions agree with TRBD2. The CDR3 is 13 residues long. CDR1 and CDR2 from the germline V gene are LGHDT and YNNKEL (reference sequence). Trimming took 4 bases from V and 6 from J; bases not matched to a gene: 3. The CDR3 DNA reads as TGTGCCAGCAGCCGAGCGGGAGAGGATACGCAGTATTTT. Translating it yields CASSRAGEDTQYF.

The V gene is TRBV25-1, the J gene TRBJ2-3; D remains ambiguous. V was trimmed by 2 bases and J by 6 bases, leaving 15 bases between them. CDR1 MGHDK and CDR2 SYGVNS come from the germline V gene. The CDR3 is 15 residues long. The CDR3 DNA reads TGTGCCAGCAGTGAAGACGTGACCACCACGGATACGCAGTATTTT. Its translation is CASSEDVTTTDTQYF.

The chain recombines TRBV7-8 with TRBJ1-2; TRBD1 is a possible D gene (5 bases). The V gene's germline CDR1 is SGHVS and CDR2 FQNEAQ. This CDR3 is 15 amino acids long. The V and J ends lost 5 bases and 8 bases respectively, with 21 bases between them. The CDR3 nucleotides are TGTGCCAGCAGCGCCAGACAGATCCGATATGGGGGCTACACCTTC. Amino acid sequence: CASSARQIRYGGYTF.

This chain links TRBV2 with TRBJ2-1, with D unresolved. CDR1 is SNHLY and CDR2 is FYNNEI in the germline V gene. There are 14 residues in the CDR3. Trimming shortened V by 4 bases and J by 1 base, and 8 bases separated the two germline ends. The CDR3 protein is CASSATRSYNEQFF. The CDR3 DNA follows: TGTGCCAGCAGTGCCACCAGGTCCTACAATGAGCAGTTCTTC.

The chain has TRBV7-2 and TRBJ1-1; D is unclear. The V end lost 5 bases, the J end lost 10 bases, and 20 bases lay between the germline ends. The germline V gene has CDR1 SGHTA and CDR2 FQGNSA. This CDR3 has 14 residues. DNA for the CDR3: TGTGCCAGCAGCCGGACGGGAACGGATATGGTAGCTTTCTTT. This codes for CASSRTGTDMVAFF.

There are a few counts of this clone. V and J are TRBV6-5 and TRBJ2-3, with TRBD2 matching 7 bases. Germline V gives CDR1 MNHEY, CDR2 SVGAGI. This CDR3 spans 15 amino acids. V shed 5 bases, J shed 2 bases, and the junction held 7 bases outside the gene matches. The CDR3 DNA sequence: TGTGCCAGCAGTCGAGGAGCGGGGATCACAGATACGCAGTATTTT. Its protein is CASSRGAGITDTQYF.

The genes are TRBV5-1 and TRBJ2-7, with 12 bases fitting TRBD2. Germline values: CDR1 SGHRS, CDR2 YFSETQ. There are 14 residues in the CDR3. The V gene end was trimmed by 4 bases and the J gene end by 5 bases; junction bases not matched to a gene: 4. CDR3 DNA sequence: TGCGCCAGCAGCACGACTAGCGGGGGAGACGAGCAGTACTTC. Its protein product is CASSTTSGGDEQYF.

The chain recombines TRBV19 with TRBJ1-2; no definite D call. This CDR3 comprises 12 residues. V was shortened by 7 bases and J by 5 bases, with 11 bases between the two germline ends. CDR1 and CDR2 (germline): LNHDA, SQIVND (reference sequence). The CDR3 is CASKEGGYGYTF. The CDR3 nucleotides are TGTGCCAGTAAAGAGGGAGGGTATGGCTACACCTTC.

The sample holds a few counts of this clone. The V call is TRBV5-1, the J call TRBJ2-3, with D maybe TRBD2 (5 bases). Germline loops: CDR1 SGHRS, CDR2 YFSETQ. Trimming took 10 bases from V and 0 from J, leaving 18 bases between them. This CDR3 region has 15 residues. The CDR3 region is CAVKKSGFSTDTQYF. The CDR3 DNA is TGCGCCGTCAAAAAAAGCGGTTTTAGCACAGATACGCAGTATTTT.